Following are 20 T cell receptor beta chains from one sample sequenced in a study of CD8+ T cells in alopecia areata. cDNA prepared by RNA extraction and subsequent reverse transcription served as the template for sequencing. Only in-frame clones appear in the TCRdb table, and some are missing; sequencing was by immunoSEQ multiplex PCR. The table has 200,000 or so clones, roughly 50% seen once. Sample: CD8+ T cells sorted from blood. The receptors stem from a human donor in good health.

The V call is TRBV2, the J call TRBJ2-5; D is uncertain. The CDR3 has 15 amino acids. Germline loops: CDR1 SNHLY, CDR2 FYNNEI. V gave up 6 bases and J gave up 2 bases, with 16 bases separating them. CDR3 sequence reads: CASSAYLSDQETQYF. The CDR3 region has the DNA TGTGCCAGCAGCGCGTACCTCAGTGATCAAGAGACCCAGTACTTC.

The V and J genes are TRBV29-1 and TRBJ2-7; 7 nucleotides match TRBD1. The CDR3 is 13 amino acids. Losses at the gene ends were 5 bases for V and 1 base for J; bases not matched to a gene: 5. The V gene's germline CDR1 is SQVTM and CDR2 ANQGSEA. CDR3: CSVRQGGSYEQYF. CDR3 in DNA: TGCAGCGTTAGACAGGGTGGGTCCTACGAGCAGTACTTC.

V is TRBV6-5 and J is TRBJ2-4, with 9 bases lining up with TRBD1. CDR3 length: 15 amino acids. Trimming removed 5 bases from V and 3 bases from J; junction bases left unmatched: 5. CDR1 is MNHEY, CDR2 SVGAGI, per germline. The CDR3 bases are TGTGCCAGCAGTCAGGGGACAGGGAACAAAAACATTCAGTACTTC. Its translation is CASSQGTGNKNIQYF.

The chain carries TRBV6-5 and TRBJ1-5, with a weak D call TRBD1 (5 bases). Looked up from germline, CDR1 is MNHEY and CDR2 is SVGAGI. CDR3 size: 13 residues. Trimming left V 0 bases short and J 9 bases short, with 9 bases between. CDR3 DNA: TGTGCCAGCAGTTACTCGGGGCCTCCGCCCCAGCATTTT. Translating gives CASSYSGPPPQHF.

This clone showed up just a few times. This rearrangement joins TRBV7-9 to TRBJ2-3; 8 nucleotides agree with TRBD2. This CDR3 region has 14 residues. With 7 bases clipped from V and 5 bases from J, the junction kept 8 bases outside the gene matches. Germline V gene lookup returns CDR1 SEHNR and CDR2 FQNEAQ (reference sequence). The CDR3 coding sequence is TGTGCCAGCACCACCGGACTAGCCGGAGATACGCAGTATTTT. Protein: CASTTGLAGDTQYF.

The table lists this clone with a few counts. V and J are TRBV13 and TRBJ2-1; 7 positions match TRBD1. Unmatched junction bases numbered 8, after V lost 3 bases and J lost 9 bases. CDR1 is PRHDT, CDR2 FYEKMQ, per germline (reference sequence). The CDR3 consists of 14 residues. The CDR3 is CASSFERGRGEQFF. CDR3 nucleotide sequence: TGTGCCAGCAGCTTTGAGAGGGGGCGAGGTGAGCAGTTCTTC.

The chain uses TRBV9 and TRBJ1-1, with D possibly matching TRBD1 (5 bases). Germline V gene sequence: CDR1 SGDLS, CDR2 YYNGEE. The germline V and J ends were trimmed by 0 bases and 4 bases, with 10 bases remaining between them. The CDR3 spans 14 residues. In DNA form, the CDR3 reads TGTGCCAGCAGCGTAGACGGAGGGGTCACTGAAGCTTTCTTT. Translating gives CASSVDGGVTEAFF.

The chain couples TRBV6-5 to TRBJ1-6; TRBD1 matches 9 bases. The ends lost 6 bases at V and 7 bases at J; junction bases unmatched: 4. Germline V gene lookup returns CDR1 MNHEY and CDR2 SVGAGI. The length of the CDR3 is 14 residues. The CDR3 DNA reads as TGTGCCAGCAGCTACAGGGGGCCCAATTCACCCCTCCACTTT. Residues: CASSYRGPNSPLHF.

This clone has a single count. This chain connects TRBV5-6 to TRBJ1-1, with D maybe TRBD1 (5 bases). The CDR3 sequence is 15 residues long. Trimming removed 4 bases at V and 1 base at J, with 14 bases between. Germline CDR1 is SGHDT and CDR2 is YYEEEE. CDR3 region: CASSLARGANTEAFF. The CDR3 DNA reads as TGTGCCAGCAGCCTCGCCCGGGGCGCGAACACTGAAGCTTTCTTT.

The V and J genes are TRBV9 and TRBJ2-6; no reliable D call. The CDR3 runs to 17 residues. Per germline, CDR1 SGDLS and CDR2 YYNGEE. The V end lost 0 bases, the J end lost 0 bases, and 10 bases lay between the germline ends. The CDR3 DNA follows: TGTGCCAGCAGCGTAGCTATCCACGGCTCTGGGGCCAACGTCCTGACTTTC. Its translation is CASSVAIHGSGANVLTF.

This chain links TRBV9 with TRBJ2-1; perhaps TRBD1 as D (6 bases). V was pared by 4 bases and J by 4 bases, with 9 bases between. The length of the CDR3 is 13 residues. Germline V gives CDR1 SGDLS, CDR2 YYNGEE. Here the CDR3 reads CASSLGQYNEQFF. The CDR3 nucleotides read TGTGCCAGCAGCCTGGGACAATACAATGAGCAGTTCTTC.

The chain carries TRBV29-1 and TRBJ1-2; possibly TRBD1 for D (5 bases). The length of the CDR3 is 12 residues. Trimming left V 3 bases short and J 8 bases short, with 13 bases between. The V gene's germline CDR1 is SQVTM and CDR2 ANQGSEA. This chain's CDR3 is CSVDGQGGGYTF. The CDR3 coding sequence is TGCAGCGTTGATGGGCAGGGCGGCGGCTACACCTTC.

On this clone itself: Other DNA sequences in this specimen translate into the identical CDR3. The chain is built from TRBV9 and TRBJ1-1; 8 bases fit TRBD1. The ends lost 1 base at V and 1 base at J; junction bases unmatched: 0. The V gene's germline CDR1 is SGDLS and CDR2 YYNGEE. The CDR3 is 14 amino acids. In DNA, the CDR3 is TGTGCCAGCAGCGTAACAGGGGGGAACACTGAAGCTTTCTTT. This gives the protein CASSVTGGNTEAFF.

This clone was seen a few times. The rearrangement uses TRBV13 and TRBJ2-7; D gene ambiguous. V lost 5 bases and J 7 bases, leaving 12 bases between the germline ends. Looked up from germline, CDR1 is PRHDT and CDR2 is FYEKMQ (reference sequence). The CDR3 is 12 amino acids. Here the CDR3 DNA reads TGTGCCAGCAGCGGCGGCAGGTCGGAGCAGTACTTC. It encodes CASSGGRSEQYF.

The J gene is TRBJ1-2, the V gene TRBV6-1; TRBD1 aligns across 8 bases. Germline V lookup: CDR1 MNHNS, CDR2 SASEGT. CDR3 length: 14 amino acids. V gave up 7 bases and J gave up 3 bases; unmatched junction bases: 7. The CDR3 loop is CASTGTGGDYGYTF. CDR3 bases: TGTGCCAGCACCGGAACAGGGGGAGACTATGGCTACACCTTC.

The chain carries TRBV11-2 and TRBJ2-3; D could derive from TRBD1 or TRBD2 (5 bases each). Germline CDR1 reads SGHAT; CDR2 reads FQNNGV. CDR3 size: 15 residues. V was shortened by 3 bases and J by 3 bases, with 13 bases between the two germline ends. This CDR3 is CASSFGTGATDTQYF. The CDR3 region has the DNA TGTGCCAGCAGCTTTGGAACCGGGGCTACAGATACGCAGTATTTT.

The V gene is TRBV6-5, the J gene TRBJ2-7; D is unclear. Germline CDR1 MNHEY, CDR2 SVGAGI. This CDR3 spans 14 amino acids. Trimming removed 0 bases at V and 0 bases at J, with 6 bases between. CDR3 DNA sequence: TGTGCCAGCAGTTACTCGCAGAGCTCCTACGAGCAGTACTTC. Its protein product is CASSYSQSSYEQYF.

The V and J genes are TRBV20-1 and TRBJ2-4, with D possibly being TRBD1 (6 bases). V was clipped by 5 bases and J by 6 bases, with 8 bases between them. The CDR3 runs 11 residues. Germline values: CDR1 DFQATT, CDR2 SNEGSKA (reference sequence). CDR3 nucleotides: TGCAGTGCTGAGACAGGAAACATTCAGTACTTC. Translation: CSAETGNIQYF.

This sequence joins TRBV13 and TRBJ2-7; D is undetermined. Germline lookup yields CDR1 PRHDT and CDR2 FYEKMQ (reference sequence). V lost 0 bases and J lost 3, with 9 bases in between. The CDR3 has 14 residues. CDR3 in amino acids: CASSLGLVSYEQYF. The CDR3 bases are TGTGCCAGCAGCTTAGGATTAGTGAGCTACGAGCAGTACTTC.

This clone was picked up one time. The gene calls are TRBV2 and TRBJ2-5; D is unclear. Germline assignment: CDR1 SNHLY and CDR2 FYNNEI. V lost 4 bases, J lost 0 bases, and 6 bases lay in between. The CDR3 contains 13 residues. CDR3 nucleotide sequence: TGTGCCAGCAGTGGAGATAACCAAGAGACCCAGTACTTC. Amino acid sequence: CASSGDNQETQYF. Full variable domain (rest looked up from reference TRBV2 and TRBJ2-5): EPEVTQTPSHQVTQMGQEVILRCVPISNHLYFYWYRQILGQKVEFLVSFYNNEISEKSEIFDDQFSVERPDGSNFTLKIRSTKLEDSAMYFCASSGDNQETQYFGPGTRLLVL.